Below, 5 T cell receptor beta chains from the same sample are listed, as sequenced in a study of blood T cells in healthy people across ages (dated by TCRdb to between 2014 and 2016). The library was produced with 5' RACE. Sequencing took place on an Illumina HiSeq 2500. A second PCR of roughly 7 to 11 cycles was run with a J-beta primer mix and a sample-barcoded 5' primer. TCRdb cleaned the public reads at Q25 with fastp, built clones with MiXCR and kept in-frame beta chains. Under each unique CDR3 protein, matching rows form one entry showing the most common genes and DNA. The sample data list fewer than 1,200,000 distinct CDR3 sequences, and approximately 25% of these were observed just once. Jointly, the top ten make up around 0.75% of the sample. This same sample was also part of a study on T cells of mothers and their children.

Material: blood. The source is a girl aged 2-10 years in good health.

This chain links TRBV6-2 or TRBV6-3 with TRBJ2-4; 8 nucleotides line up with TRBD1. V trimming: 2 bases; J trimming: 2 bases; junction bases outside the gene matches: 8. Germline CDR1 and CDR2: MNHEY and SVGEGT. The CDR3 totals 17 residues. The CDR3 nucleotides read TGTGCCAGCAGTTACCGTTGGACAGGGAGGACCAAAAACATTCAGTACTTC. It yields the protein CASSYRWTGRTKNIQYF.

This chain links TRBV6-5 with TRBJ2-3, with TRBD2 matching 12 bases. CDR3 length: 16 amino acids. J gave up 2 bases and V 6 bases, and 6 bases lay outside the gene matches. Germline loops: CDR1 MNHEY, CDR2 SVGAGI. The CDR3 bases are TGTGCCAGCAGCCGGACTAGCGGGAAACCCACAGATACGCAGTATTTT. Encoded protein: CASSRTSGKPTDTQYF.

This clonotype was seen a handful of times. The chain links TRBV7-9 to TRBJ2-7; D is possibly TRBD1 or TRBD2 (6 bases each). The V end lost 3 bases, the J end lost 3 bases, and 15 bases lay between the germline ends. CDR3 size: 15 residues. Germline CDR1 reads SEHNR; CDR2 reads FQNEAQ (reference sequence). The DNA for the CDR3 is TGTGCCAGCAGCTTTGAACAGGGAGGTAGCTACGAGCAGTACTTC. It specifies CASSFEQGGSYEQYF.

In this sample, this clonotype turned up a few times. The chain uses TRBV3-1 and TRBJ2-5; no reliable D call. The J call is in doubt because the DNA end fits TRBJ2-7 better. This CDR3 is 13 amino acids long. Germline assignment: CDR1 LGHDT and CDR2 YNNKEL (reference sequence). Here the CDR3 reads CASSQGSDHEQYF. DNA for the CDR3: TGTGCCAGCAGCCAAGGGTCGGACCACGAGCAGTACTTC.

The chain is built from TRBV27 and TRBJ2-5; D may match TRBD1 or TRBD2 (5 bases each). This CDR3 is built from 14 residues. Deletions cut 3 bases from V and 0 bases from J, with 8 bases between. Germline V gene sequence: CDR1 MNHEY, CDR2 SMNVEV (reference sequence). The CDR3 nucleotides read TGTGCCAGCAGTTTGCCGGGGCACCAAGAGACCCAGTACTTC. Translated: CASSLPGHQETQYF.